A single sample is the source of the 21 T cell receptor beta chains below, sequenced in a study of blood T cells in healthy people across ages. Then a second PCR, running roughly 6 to 12 cycles, was carried out with a sample-barcoded 5' primer and a J-beta primer mix. TCRdb itself ran the 5' RACE reads through MiXCR, one entry per CDR3 protein. The repertoire holds 600,000 to 1,000,000 distinct CDR3 sequences, with 20% to 25% as singletons. Separately, the same data were catalogued under a study of T cells of mothers and their children.

The source material was blood. The receptors were sampled from a boy aged 5-17 years in good health.

A few counts support this clonotype. This chain links TRBV20-1 with TRBJ1-1; weak D call: TRBD1 (5 bases). CDR1 and CDR2 (germline): DFQATT, SNEGSKA (reference sequence). The V end was cut by 7 bases, the J end by 1 base, with 10 bases between. This CDR3 is built from 12 residues. The CDR3 here is CSVPGENTEAFF. CDR3 sequence (DNA): TGCAGTGTTCCGGGGGAGAACACTGAAGCTTTCTTT.

The chain joins TRBV12-3 or TRBV12-4 to TRBJ2-3; 7 bases are shared with TRBD2. The CDR3 spans 15 residues. V trimming: 4 bases; J trimming: 1 base; junction bases outside the gene matches: 5. CDR3 region: CASSWGGGGTDTQYF. The DNA of the CDR3 is TGTGCCAGCAGTTGGGGTGGGGGGGGCACAGATACGCAGTATTTT.

The table lists this clonotype with a few counts. The chain is built from TRBV6-6 and TRBJ1-2, with unresolved D. The CDR3 has 14 amino acids. Germline V gene sequence: CDR1 MNHNY, CDR2 SVGAGI (reference sequence). V was clipped by 0 bases and J by 0 bases, with 5 bases between them. CDR3 protein: CASSYSAANYGYTF. The CDR3 DNA is TGTGCCAGCAGTTACTCAGCAGCTAACTATGGCTACACCTTC.

Only a few counts were recorded for this clonotype. The gene calls are TRBV11-2 and TRBJ1-6; no reliable D call. Germline loops: CDR1 SGHAT, CDR2 FQNNGV. This CDR3 has 13 amino acids. The ends were cut back, 8 bases at V and 0 bases at J, with 5 bases in the middle. As DNA, the CDR3 is TGTGCCAGCCGAAGCTCCTATAATTCACCCCTCCACTTT. It codes for CASRSSYNSPLHF.

The J gene is TRBJ2-7, the V gene TRBV9, with TRBD1 matching 10 bases. The CDR3 is 15 residues long. Germline CDR1 SGDLS, CDR2 YYNGEE. V was pared by 4 bases and J by 4 bases, with 8 bases of the junction left unmatched. CDR3 region: CASSPGGTGEYEQYF. The CDR3, as DNA: TGTGCCAGCAGCCCAGGGGGGACAGGGGAGTACGAGCAGTACTTC.

This clonotype occurred a few times. The V call is TRBV29-1, the J call TRBJ2-5, with 11 bases aligning to TRBD2. The germline V gene has CDR1 SQVTM and CDR2 ANQGSEA. V was clipped by 4 bases and J by 5 bases; unmatched bases: 6. The CDR3 sequence is 14 residues long. Here the CDR3 DNA reads TGCAGCGTTGGGGGGCTAGCGGGAGGTGAGACCCAGTACTTC. Protein: CSVGGLAGGETQYF.

This clonotype was detected only a few times. The chain combines TRBV6-4 with TRBJ2-1, with 13 bases matching TRBD2. V lost 8 bases and J lost 10; bases outside the gene matches: 14. The V gene's germline CDR1 is MRHNA and CDR2 SNTAGT. The CDR3 contains 16 residues. The CDR3 region is CASAEQGLAGAIEQFF. CDR3 in DNA: TGTGCCAGCGCCGAGCAAGGACTAGCGGGAGCAATAGAGCAGTTCTTC.

This clonotype was seen more than once but under ten times. The V gene is TRBV6-2 or TRBV6-3, the J gene TRBJ2-7, with 8 nucleotides matching TRBD1. CDR3 size: 18 residues. The germline gives CDR1 MNHEY, CDR2 SVGEGT. Germline trimming cut 0 bases from V and 3 bases from J; bases unmatched to any gene: 13. The CDR3 region has the DNA TGTGCCAGCAGTTACTCAACTGGACAGGGAGTTTCCAACTACGAGCAGTACTTC. Amino acid sequence: CASSYSTGQGVSNYEQYF.

The chain couples TRBV29-1 to TRBJ1-2; 8 bases map to TRBD1. This CDR3 has 14 residues. Germline CDR1 and CDR2: SQVTM and ANQGSEA. After removal of 2 bases from V and 7 bases from J, the junction contained 9 bases not matched to a gene. CDR3 amino acids: CSVESQGARSGYTF. In DNA form, the CDR3 reads TGCAGCGTTGAAAGTCAGGGGGCGCGTTCTGGCTACACCTTC.

The chain links TRBV5-1 to TRBJ1-4; 7 nucleotides agree with TRBD1. V lost 0 bases to trimming and J lost 14 bases; unmatched junction nucleotides: 7. The CDR3 covers 13 residues. The germline V gene encodes CDR1 SGHRS and CDR2 YFSETQ. In nucleotides, the CDR3 is TGCGCCAGCAGCTTGGGGGACAGTTTGCGGCTGTTTTTT. Amino acid sequence: CASSLGDSLRLFF.

This sequence joins TRBV7-9 and TRBJ2-7, with 9 bases aligning to TRBD2. Near its end, the DNA agrees better with TRBJ2-5, so the J call may be wrong. This CDR3 has 15 residues. The germline CDR1 and CDR2 sequences are SEHNR and FQNEAQ (reference sequence). The CDR3 protein is CASSPRSGGQETQYF. The CDR3, as DNA: TGTGCCAGCAGCCCCCGGAGCGGGGGGCAAGAGACCCAGTACTTC.

This sequence joins TRBV12-3 or TRBV12-4 and TRBJ2-7; TRBD2 might be the D (5 bases). V was clipped by 5 bases and J by 2 bases, with 13 bases between them. This CDR3 has 14 residues. In DNA form, the CDR3 reads TGTGCCAGCAGTACGGATCGGACTCCCTACGAGCAGTACTTC. Encoded protein: CASSTDRTPYEQYF.

This chain links TRBV29-1 with TRBJ2-3, with no clear D. The V gene's germline CDR1 is SQVTM and CDR2 ANQGSEA. The CDR3 consists of 13 residues. Trimming left V 0 bases short and J 3 bases short, with 7 bases between. The CDR3 loop reads CSVEDRWTDTQYF. CDR3 nucleotides: TGCAGCGTTGAAGACAGGTGGACAGATACGCAGTATTTT.

Remarks on this clonotype: As the CDR3 is not closed by the conserved phenylalanine or tryptophan, this likely results from a read error. V and J are TRBV28 and TRBJ2-4; D uncertain. The CDR3 is 17 amino acids. V lost 1 base to trimming and J lost 0 bases, with 13 bases between them. CDR1 MDHEN and CDR2 SYDVKM come from the germline V gene. The CDR3 protein is CASSLLRPKLAKNIQYS. The CDR3 DNA follows: TGTGCCAGCAGTTTATTGCGACCCAAACTAGCCAAAAACATTCAGTACTCC.

In regard to this clonotype: Relative to the germline gene, one junction end is altered; a read error may explain this. This chain connects TRBV10-3 to TRBJ2-5; TRBD1 aligns across 7 bases. Germline CDR1 ENHRY, CDR2 SYGVKD. The CDR3 has 15 residues. The CDR3 region has the DNA TGTGCCGTCAGTGCCCTAGGACAGGAGCAAGAGACCCAGTACTTC. Translating gives CAVSALGQEQETQYF.

This clonotype has at least ten counts. The chain carries TRBV25-1 and TRBJ2-3; TRBD2 might be the D (6 bases). This CDR3 has 14 amino acids. Germline CDR1 and CDR2: MGHDK and SYGVNS. Trimming shortened V by 3 bases and J by 4 bases, and 11 bases separated the two germline ends. CDR3 loop: CASSELGEADTQYF. CDR3 DNA sequence: TGTGCCAGCAGTGAGCTGGGGGAGGCAGATACGCAGTATTTT.

This clonotype was seen a handful of times. This chain joins TRBV29-1 and TRBJ2-7; a possible D gene is TRBD1 (5 bases). The V gene lost 6 bases and the J gene lost 1 base, with 13 bases spanning the gap. The CDR3 has 13 amino acids. Germline-derived CDR1 and CDR2 are SQVTM and ANQGSEA. In DNA, the CDR3 is TGCAGCGTCCTGGCCCAGGGTTCCTACGAGCAGTACTTC. This translates into CSVLAQGSYEQYF.

This clonotype came up a few times. The chain uses TRBV28 and TRBJ2-7; D gene uncertain. CDR1 MDHEN and CDR2 SYDVKM come from the germline V gene. Trimming left V 6 bases short and J 5 bases short, with 14 bases between. This CDR3 region has 13 residues. The CDR3 here is CASRHLRVHEQYF. In nucleotides, the CDR3 is TGTGCCAGCAGGCACCTTAGGGTCCACGAGCAGTACTTC. The full variable domain, with the rest looked up from reference TRBV28 and TRBJ2-7, is DVKVTQSSRYLVKRTGEKVFLECVQDMDHENMFWYRQDPGLGLRLIYFSYDVKMKEKGDIPEGYSVSREKKERFSLILESASTNQTSMYLCASRHLRVHEQYFGPGTRLTVT.

There are a few counts of this clonotype. This chain connects TRBV6-1 to TRBJ1-1, with 10 bases identical to TRBD1. Trimming at V came to 6 bases and at J to 0 bases, leaving 7 bases not matched to a gene. Germline V gives CDR1 MNHNS, CDR2 SASEGT. The CDR3 sequence is 16 residues long. CDR3 sequence: CASRGQGTYMNTEAFF. CDR3 DNA sequence: TGTGCCAGCAGGGGACAGGGGACATACATGAACACTGAAGCTTTCTTT.

The chain employs TRBV12-3 or TRBV12-4 and TRBJ2-5; the D gene is possibly TRBD2 (6 bases). Between the trimmed V and J ends, which lost 5 bases and 1 base, there was a span of 11 bases. This CDR3 spans 14 amino acids. The chain's CDR3 is CASSIPGLQETQYF. The CDR3 coding sequence is TGTGCCAGCAGTATACCGGGACTCCAAGAGACCCAGTACTTC.

This chain joins TRBV7-3 and TRBJ2-1; perhaps D is TRBD1 or TRBD2 (6 bases each). V dropped 2 bases and J dropped 7 bases, with 12 bases sitting between them. The germline V gene has CDR1 SGHTA and CDR2 FQGTGA. The CDR3 has 14 amino acids. The CDR3 reads CASSLGGGSNEQFF. The CDR3 DNA sequence: TGTGCCAGCAGCTTAGGAGGGGGGTCAAATGAGCAGTTCTTC. The complete variable domain, with remaining parts taken from reference TRBV7-3 and TRBJ2-1, reads GAGVSQTPSNKVTEKGKYVELRCDPISGHTALYWYRQSLGQGPEFLIYFQGTGAADDSGLPNDRFFAVRPEGSVSTLKIQRTERGDSAVYLCASSLGGGSNEQFFGPGTRLTVL.